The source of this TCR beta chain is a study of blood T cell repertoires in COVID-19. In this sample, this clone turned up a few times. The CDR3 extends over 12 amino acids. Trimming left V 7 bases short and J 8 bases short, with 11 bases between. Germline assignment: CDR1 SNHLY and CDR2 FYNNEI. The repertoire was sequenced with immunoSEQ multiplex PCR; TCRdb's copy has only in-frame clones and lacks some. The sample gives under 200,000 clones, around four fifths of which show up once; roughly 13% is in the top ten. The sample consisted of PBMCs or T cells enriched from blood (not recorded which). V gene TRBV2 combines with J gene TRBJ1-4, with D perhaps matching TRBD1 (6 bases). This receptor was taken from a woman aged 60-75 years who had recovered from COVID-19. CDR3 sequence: CASNYREEKLFF. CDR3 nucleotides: TGTGCCAGCAATTACAGGGAGGAAAAACTGTTTTTT.